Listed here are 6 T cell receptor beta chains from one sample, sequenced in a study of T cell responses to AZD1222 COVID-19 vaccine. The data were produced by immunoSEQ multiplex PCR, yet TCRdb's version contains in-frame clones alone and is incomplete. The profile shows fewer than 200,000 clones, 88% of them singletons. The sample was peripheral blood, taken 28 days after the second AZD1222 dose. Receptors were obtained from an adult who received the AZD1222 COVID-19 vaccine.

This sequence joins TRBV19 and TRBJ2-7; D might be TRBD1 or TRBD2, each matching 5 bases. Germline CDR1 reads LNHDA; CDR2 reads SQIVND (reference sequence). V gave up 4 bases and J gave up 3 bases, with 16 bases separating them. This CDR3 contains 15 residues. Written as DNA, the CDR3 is TGTGCCAGTAGTACAGGGACGGCTGGCGGCTACGAGCAGTACTTC. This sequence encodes CASSTGTAGGYEQYF. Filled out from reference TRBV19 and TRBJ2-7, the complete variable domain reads DGGITQSPKYLFRKEGQNVTLSCEQNLNHDAMYWYRQDPGQGLRLIYYSQIVNDFQKGDIAEGYSVSREKKESFPLTVTSAQKNPTAFYLCASSTGTAGGYEQYFGPGTRLTVT.

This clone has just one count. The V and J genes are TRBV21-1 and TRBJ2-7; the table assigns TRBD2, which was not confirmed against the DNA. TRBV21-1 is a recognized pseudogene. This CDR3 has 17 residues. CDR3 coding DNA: TGTGCCAGCAGCAAAGCGGGAGGAGAGACACTTAAAAGCGAGCAGTACTTC. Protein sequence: CASSKAGGETLKSEQYF.

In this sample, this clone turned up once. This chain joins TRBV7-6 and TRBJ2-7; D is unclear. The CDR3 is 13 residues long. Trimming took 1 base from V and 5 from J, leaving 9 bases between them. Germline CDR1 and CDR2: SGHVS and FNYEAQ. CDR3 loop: CASSLGMGDEQYF. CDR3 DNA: TGTGCCAGCAGCTTAGGGATGGGCGACGAGCAGTACTTC.

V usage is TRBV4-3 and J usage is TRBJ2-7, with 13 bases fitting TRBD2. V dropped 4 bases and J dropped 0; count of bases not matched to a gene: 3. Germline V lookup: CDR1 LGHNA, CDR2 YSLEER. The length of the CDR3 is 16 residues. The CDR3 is CASSPGLAGSSYEQYF. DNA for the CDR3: TGCGCCAGCAGCCCGGGACTAGCGGGGAGCTCCTACGAGCAGTACTTC.

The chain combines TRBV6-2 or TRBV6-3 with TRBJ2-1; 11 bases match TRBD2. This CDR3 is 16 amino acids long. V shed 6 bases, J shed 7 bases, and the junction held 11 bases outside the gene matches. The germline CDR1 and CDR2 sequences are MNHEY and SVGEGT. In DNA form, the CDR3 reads TGTGCCAGCAGCCTTTCCGGGACTAGCGGTAGAAATGAGCAGTTCTTC. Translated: CASSLSGTSGRNEQFF.

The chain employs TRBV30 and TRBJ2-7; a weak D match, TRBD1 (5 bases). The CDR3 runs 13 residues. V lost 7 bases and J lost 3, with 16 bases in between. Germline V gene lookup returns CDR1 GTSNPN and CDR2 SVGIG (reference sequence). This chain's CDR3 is CASSKGVSYEQYF. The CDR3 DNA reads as TGTGCCTCGTCCAAAGGGGTCAGCTACGAGCAGTACTTC.